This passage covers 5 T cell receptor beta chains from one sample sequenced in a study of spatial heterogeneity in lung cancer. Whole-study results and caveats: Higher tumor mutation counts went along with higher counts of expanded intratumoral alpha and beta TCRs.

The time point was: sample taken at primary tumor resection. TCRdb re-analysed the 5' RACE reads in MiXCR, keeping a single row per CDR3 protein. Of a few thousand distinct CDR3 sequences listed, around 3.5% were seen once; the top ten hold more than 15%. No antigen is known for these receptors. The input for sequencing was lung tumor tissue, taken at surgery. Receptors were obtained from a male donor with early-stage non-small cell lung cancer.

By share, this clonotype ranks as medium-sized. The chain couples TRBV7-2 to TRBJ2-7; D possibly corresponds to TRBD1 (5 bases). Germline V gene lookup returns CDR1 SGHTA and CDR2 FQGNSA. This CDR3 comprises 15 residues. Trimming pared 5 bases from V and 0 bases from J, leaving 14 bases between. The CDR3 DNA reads TGTGCCAGCAGCCGACTGGGGCAAATCTCCTACGAGCAGTACTTC. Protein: CASSRLGQISYEQYF.

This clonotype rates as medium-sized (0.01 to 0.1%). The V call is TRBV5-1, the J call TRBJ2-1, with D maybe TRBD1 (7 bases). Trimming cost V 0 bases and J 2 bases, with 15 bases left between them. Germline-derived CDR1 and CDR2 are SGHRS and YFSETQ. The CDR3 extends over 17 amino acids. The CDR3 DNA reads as TGCGCCAGCAGCTTGGAAGGTGCAGGGGGGCCCTACAATGAGCAGTTCTTC. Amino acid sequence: CASSLEGAGGPYNEQFF.

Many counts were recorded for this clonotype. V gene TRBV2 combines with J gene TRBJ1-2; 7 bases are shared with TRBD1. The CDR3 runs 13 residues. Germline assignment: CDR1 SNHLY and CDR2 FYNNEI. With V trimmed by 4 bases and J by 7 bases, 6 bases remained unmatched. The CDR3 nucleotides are TGTGCCAGCAGTGTACGAGGGGGCGTTGGCTACACCTTC. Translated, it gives CASSVRGGVGYTF.

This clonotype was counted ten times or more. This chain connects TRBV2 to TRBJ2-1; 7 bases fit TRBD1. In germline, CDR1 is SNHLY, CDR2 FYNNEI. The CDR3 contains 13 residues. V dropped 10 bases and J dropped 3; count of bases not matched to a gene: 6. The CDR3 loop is CANRDRDYNEQFF. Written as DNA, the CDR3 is TGTGCCAACCGGGACAGAGACTACAATGAGCAGTTCTTC.

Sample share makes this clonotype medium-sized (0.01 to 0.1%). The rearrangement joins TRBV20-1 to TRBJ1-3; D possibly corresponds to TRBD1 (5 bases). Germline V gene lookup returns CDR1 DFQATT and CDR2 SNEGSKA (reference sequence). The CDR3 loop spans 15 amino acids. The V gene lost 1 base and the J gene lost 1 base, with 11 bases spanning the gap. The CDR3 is CSARADSGSGNTIYF. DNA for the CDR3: TGCAGTGCTAGAGCCGACAGCGGGTCTGGAAACACCATATATTTT.